Detailed here is one T cell receptor beta chain. Its target is not known. A far more abundant clone sits one base away, making this likely a read error. The authors built TCR beta libraries using iRepertoire HTBI primers and Arm-PCR of CDR3 regions. TCRdb ran MiXCR on the multiplex PCR reads and lists one entry per CDR3 protein. The sample has about 620,000 distinct CDR3 sequences, roughly 16% seen once. The CDR3 is 15 amino acids. Per germline, CDR1 MNHGY and CDR2 SVAAGI. The data derive from a study of regulatory T cells in long-lasting Graves disease. Overall study findings and caveats: Persistent disease showed a preference for TRBV28, TRBJ1-2 and TRBJ2-5.

Time point given: newly diagnosed GD, antithyroid drugs for less than 3 months. Following extraction of RNA from PBMCs, that RNA was used to make the TCR library. This sample was also put to use in a study of T cells in Graves' hyperthyroidism and ophthalmopathy. As that study records: It was considered stable Graves' hyperthyroidism when ophthalmopathy did not progress within 18 months. HTBI primers were employed in a first-round RT-PCR of the TCR CDR3.

The clonotype originates from a woman aged 25 to 39 with Graves disease. The sequenced sample was peripheral blood mononuclear cells (PBMCs), obtained at new diagnosis, from a patient treated with antithyroid drugs. The chain joins TRBV6-9 to TRBJ1-1; the D gene is possibly TRBD1 (6 bases). In nucleotides, the CDR3 is TGTGTCAGCAGTTACGCGGGGACAATGAACACTGAAGCTTTCTTT. Translated: CVSSYAGTMNTEAFF.